This T cell receptor (beta chain) was captured in a study of blood T cell repertoires in COVID-19. Adults between roughly 18 and 90 years of age took part from 20 to 25 US areas. CDR1 and CDR2 from the germline V gene are SGHNT and YYREEE (reference sequence). Trimming removed 1 base from V and 4 bases from J; junction bases left unmatched: 6. CDR3 length: 16 amino acids. TCRdb's table, derived via immunoSEQ multiplex PCR, lists solely in-frame clones and lacks some. This sample yields under 200,000 clones, of which more than 85% are seen a single time; 7% belongs to the top ten. The sample consisted of PBMCs or T cells enriched from blood (not recorded which). This TCR was sampled from a woman aged 45-65 years who had recovered from COVID-19. The J gene is TRBJ2-2, the V gene TRBV5-4; 8 nucleotides align to TRBD1. CDR3 protein: CASSLNQGATTGELFF. The CDR3 DNA follows: TGTGCCAGCAGCTTGAATCAGGGGGCGACCACCGGGGAGCTGTTTTTT.